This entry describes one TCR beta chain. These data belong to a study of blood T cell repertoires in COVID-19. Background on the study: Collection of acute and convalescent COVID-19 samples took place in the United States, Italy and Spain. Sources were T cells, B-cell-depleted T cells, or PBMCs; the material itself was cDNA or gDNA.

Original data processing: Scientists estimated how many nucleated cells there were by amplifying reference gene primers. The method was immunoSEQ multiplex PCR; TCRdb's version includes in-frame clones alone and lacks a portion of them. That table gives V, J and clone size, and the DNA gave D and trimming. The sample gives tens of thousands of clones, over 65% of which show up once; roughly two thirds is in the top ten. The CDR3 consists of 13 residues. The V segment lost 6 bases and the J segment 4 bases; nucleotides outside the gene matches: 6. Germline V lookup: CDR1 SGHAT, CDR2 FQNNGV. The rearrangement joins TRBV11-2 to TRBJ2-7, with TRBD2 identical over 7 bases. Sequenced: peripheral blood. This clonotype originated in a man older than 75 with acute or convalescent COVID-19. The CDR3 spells CASSRTRGYEQYF. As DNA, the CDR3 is TGTGCCAGCAGTCGGACTAGAGGTTACGAGCAGTACTTC.